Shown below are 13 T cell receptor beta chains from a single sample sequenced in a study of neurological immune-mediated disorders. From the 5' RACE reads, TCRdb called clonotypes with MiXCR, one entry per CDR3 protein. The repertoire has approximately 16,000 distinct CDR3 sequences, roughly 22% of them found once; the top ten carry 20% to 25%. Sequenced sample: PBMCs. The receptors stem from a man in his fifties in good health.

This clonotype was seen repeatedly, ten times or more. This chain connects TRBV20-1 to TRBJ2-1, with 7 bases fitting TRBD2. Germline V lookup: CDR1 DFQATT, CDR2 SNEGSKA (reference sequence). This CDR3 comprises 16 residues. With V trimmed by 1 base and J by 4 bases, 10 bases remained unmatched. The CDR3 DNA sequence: TGCAGTGCTAGAGTACGGGCAGCGGGAAGGTACAATGAGCAGTTCTTC. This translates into CSARVRAAGRYNEQFF.

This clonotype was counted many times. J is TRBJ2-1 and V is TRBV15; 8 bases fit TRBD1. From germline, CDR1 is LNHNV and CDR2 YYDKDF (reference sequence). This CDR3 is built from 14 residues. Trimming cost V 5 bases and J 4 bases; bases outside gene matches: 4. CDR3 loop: CATSPRDRYNEQFF. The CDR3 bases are TGTGCCACCAGCCCCCGGGACAGGTACAATGAGCAGTTCTTC.

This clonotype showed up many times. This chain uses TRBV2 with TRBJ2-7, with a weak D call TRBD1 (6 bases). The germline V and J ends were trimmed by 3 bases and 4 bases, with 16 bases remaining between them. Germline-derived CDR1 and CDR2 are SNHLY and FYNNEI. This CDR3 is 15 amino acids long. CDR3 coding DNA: TGTGCCAGCAGTGATCGATGGCAGGGACAATACGAGCAGTACTTC. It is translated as CASSDRWQGQYEQYF.

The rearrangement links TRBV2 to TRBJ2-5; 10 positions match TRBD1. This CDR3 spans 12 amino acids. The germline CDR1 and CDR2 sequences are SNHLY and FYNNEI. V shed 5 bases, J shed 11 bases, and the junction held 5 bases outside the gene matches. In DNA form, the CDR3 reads TGTGCCAGCAGTAAAGGGACAGGGGAGCAGTACTTC. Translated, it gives CASSKGTGEQYF.

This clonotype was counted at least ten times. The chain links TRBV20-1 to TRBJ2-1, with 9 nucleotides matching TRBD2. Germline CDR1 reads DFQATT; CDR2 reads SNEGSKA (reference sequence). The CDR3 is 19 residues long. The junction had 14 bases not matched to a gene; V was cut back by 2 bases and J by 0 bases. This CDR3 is CSARYLQGLAKSSYNEQFF. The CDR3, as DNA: TGCAGTGCTAGATATCTCCAAGGACTAGCGAAGAGCTCCTACAATGAGCAGTTCTTC.

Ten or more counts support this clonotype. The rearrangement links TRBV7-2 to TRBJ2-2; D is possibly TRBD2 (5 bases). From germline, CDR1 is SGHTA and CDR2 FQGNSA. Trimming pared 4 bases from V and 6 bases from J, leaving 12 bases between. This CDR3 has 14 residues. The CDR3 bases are TGTGCCAGCAGCTCGACTATCCCCGCCGGGGAGCTGTTTTTT. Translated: CASSSTIPAGELFF. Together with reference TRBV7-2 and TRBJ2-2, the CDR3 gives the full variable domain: GAGVSQSPSNKVTEKGKDVELRCDPISGHTALYWYRQSLGQGLEFLIYFQGNSAPDKSGLPSDRFSAERTGGSVSTLTIQRTQQEDSAVYLCASSSTIPAGELFFGEGSRLTVL.

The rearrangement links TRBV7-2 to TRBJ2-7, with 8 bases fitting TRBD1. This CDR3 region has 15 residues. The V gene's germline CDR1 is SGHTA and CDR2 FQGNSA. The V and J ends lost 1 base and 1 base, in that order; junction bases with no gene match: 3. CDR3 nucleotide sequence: TGTGCCAGCAGCTTAGTCAGGGGGCAGTCCTACGAGCAGTACTTC. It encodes CASSLVRGQSYEQYF. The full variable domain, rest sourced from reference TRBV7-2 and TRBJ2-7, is GAGVSQSPSNKVTEKGKDVELRCDPISGHTALYWYRQSLGQGLEFLIYFQGNSAPDKSGLPSDRFSAERTGGSVSTLTIQRTQQEDSAVYLCASSLVRGQSYEQYFGPGTRLTVT.

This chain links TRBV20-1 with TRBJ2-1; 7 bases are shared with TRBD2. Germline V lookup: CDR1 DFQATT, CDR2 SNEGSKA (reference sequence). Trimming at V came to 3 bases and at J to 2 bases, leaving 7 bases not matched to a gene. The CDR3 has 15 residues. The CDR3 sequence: CSARGPSGPYNEQFF. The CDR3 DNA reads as TGCAGTGCTAGGGGCCCTAGCGGACCCTACAATGAGCAGTTCTTC.

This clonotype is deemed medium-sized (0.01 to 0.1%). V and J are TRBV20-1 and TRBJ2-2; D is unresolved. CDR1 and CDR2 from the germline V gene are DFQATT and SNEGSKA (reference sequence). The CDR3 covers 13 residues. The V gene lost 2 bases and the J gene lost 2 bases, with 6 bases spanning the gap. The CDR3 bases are TGCAGTGCTAGACCACTTAACACCGGGGAGCTGTTTTTT. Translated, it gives CSARPLNTGELFF.

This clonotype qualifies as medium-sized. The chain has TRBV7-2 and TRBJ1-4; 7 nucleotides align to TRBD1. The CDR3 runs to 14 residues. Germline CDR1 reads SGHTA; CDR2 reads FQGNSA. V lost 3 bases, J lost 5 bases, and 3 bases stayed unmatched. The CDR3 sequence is CASSLKTGNEKLFF. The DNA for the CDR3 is TGTGCCAGCAGCTTGAAGACAGGGAATGAAAAACTGTTTTTT.

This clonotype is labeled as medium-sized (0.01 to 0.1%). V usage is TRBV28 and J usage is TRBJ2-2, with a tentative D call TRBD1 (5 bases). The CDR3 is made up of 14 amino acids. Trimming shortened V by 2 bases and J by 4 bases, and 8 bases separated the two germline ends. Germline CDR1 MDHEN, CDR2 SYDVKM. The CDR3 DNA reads TGTGCCAGCAGTTTAACAGGACCCACCGGGGAGCTGTTTTTT. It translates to CASSLTGPTGELFF.

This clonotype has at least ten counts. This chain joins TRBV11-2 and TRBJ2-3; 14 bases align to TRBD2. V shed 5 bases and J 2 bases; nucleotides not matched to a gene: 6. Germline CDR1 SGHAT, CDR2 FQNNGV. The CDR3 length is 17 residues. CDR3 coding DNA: TGTGCCAGCAGCATCGGGACTAGCGGGAGTGTCACAGATACGCAGTATTTT. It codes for CASSIGTSGSVTDTQYF.

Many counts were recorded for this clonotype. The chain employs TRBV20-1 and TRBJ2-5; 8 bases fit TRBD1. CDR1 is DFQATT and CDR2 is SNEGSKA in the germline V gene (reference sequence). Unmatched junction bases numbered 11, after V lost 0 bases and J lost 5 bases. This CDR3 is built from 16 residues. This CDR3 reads CSARDLYGQGWETQYF. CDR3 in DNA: TGCAGTGCTAGAGATTTGTATGGACAGGGTTGGGAGACCCAGTACTTC.